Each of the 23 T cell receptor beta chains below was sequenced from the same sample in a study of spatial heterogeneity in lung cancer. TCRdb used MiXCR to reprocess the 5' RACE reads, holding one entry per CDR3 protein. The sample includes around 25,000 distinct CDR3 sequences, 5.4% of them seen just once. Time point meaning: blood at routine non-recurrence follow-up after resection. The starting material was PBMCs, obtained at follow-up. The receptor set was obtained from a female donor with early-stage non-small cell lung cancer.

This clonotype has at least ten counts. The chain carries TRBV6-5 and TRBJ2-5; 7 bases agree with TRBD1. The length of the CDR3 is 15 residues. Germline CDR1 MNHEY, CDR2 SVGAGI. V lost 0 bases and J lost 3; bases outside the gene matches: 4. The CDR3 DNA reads TGTGCCAGCAGTTACTCGACAGGGTTAGAAGAGACCCAGTACTTC. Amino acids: CASSYSTGLEETQYF.

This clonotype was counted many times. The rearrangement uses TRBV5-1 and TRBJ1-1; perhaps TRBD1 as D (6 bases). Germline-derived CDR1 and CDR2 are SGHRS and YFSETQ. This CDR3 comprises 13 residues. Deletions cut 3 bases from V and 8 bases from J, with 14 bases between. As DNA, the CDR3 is TGCGCCAGCAGCTACACGGGGGCAGCCGAAGCTTTCTTT. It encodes CASSYTGAAEAFF.

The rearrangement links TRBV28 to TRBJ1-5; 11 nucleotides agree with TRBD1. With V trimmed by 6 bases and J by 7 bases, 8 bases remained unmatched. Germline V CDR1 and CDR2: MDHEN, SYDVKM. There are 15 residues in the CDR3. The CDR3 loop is CASRGQGTGGQPQHF. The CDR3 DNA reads TGTGCCAGCAGGGGTCAAGGGACAGGGGGGCAGCCCCAGCATTTT.

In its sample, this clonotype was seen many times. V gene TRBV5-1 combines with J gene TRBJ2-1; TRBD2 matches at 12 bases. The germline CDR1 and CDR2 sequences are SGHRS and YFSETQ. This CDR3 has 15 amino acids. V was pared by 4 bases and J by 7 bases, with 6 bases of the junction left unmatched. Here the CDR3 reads CASSPGLAGWNEQFF. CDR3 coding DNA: TGCGCCAGCAGCCCAGGACTAGCGGGGTGGAATGAGCAGTTCTTC.

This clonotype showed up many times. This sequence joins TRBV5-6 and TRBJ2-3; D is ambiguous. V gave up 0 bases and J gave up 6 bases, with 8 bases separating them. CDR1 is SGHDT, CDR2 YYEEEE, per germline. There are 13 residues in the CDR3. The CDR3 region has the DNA TGTGCCAGCAGCTTGGGGACCCAGGATACGCAGTATTTT. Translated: CASSLGTQDTQYF.

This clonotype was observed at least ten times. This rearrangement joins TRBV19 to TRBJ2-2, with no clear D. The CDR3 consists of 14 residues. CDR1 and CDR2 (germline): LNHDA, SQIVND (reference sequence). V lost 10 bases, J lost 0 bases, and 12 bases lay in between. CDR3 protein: CATSTIANTGELFF. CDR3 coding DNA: TGTGCCACCTCGACAATTGCGAACACCGGGGAGCTGTTTTTT.

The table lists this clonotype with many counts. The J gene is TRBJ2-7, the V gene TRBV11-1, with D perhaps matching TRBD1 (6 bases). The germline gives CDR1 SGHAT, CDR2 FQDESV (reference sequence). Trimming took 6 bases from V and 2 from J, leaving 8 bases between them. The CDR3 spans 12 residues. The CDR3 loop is CASSRDTYEQYF. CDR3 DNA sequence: TGTGCCAGCAGTCGGGACACCTACGAGCAGTACTTC.

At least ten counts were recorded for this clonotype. CDR3 sequence (DNA): TGTGCCAGCAGTCTCGTTCAAGAGACCCAGTACTTC. It encodes CASSLVQETQYF. J is TRBJ2-5 and V is TRBV6-1; no reliable D call. The CDR3 runs to 12 residues. Germline V gene data show CDR1 as MNHNS and CDR2 as SASEGT. Trimming cost V 5 bases and J 2 bases, with 6 bases left between them.

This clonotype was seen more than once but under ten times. This CDR3 reads CASSFGRNIQYF. CDR3 DNA: TGTGCCAGCAGTTTCGGCCGAAACATTCAGTACTTC. J is TRBJ2-4 and V is TRBV12-3 or TRBV12-4; no reliable D call. The CDR3 sequence is 12 residues long. V lost 3 bases, J lost 6 bases, and 6 bases lay in between.

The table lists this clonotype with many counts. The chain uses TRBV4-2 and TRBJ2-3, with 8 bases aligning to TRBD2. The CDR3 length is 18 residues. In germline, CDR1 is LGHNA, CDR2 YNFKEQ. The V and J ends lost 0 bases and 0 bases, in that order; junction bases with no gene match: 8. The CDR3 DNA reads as TGTGCCAGCAGCCAAGAAGCTAGCGGGCCCTCCAGCACAGATACGCAGTATTTT. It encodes CASSQEASGPSSTDTQYF.

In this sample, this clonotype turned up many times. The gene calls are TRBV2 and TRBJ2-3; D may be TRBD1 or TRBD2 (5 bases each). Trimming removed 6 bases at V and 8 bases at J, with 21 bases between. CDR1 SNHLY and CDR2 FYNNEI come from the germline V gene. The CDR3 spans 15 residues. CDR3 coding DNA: TGTGCCAGCAGGACTGGACATGATCGGGGCGGTACGCAGTATTTT. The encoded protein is CASRTGHDRGGTQYF.

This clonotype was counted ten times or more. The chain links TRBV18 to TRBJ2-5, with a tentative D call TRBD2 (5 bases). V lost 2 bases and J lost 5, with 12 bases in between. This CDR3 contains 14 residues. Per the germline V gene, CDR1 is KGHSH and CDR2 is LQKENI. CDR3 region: CASSPVLASETQYF. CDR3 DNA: TGTGCCAGCTCACCAGTGCTAGCTTCCGAGACCCAGTACTTC.

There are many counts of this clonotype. The CDR3 DNA is TGTGCCAGCAGTCCAACCCACACTGAAGCTTTCTTT. This encodes CASSPTHTEAFF. The rearrangement links TRBV28 to TRBJ1-1; D unresolved. CDR3 size: 12 residues. The germline V gene has CDR1 MDHEN and CDR2 SYDVKM. Trimming shortened V by 5 bases and J by 3 bases, and 7 bases separated the two germline ends.

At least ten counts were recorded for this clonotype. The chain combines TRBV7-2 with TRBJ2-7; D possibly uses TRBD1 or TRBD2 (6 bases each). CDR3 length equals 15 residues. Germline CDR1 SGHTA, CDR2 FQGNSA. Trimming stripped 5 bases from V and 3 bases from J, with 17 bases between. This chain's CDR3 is CASSRRGDAGYEQYF. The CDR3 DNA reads TGTGCCAGCAGCCGGAGGGGGGACGCTGGCTACGAGCAGTACTTC.

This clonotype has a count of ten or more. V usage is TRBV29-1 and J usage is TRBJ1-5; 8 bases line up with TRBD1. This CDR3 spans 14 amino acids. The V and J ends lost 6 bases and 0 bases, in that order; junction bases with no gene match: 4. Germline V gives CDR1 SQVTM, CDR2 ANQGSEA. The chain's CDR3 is CSVGTGHSNQPQHF. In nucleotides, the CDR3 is TGCAGCGTAGGGACAGGCCATAGCAATCAGCCCCAGCATTTT. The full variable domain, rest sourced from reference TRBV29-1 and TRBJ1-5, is SAVISQKPSRDICQRGTSLTIQCQVDSQVTMMFWYRQQPGQSLTLIATANQGSEATYESGFVIDKFPISRPNLTFSTLTVSNMSPEDSSIYLCSVGTGHSNQPQHFGDGTRLSIL.

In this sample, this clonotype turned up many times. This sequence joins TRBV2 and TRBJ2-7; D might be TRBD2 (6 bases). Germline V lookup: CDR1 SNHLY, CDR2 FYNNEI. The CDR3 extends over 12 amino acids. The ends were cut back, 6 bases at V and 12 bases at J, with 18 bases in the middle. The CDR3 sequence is CASSAGRSDPYF. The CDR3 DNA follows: TGTGCCAGCAGCGCGGGACGGTCAGACCCGTACTTC.

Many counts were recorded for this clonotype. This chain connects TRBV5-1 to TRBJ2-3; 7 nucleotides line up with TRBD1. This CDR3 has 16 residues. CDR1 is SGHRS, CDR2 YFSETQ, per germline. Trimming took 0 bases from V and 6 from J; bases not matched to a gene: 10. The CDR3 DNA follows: TGCGCCAGCAGCTTGGCAAGGACAGGTGGAGCGGATACGCAGTATTTT. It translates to CASSLARTGGADTQYF.

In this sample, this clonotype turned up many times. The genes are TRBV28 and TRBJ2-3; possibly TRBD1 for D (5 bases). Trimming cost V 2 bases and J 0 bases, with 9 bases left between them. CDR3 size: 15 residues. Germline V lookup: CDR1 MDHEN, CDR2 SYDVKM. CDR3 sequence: CASSLGASSTDTQYF. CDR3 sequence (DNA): TGTGCCAGCAGTTTAGGGGCCAGTAGCACAGATACGCAGTATTTT.

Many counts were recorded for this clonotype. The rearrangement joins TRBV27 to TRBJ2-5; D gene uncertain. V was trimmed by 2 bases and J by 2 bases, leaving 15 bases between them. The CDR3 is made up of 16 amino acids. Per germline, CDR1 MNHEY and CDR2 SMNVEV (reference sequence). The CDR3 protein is CASSLRGGSLQETQYF. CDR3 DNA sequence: TGTGCCAGCAGTTTACGCGGCGGCTCCTTACAAGAGACCCAGTACTTC.

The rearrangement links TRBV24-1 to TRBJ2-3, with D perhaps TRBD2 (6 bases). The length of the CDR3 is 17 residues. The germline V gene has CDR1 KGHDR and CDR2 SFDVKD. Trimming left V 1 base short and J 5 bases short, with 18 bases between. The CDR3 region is CATSDFGRGSSGDTQYF. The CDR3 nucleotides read TGTGCCACCAGTGATTTCGGACGGGGGTCTTCCGGAGATACGCAGTATTTT.

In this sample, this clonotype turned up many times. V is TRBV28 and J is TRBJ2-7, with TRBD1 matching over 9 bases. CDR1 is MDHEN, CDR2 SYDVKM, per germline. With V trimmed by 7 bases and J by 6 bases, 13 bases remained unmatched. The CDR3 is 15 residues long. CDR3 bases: TGTGCCAGCACCCCCGGAGGGGGGGACAGGGCCGAGCAGTACTTC. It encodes CASTPGGGDRAEQYF.

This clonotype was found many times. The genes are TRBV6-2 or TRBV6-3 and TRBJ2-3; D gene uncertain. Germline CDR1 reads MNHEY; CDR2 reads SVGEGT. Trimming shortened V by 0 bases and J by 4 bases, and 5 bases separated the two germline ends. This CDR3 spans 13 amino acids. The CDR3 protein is CASSYSQPDTQYF. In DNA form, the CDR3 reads TGTGCCAGCAGTTACTCCCAGCCAGATACGCAGTATTTT.

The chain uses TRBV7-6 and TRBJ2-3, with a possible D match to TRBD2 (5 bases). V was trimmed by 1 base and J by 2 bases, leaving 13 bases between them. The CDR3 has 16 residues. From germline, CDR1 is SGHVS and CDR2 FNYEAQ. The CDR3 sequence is CASSLGSRVDTDTQYF. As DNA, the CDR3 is TGTGCCAGCAGCTTAGGGTCGAGGGTCGACACAGATACGCAGTATTTT.